These 18 T cell receptor beta chains share one sample of origin, sequenced in a study of patients and donors after allogeneic stem cell transplantation. TCRdb itself ran the RT-PCR reads through MiXCR, one entry per CDR3 protein. The top ten clones hold under 6.5% of a sample with about a million distinct CDR3 sequences, approximately 19% of them seen once. The sample was blood, either unsorted or a sorted T cell fraction (not recorded which). All receptors come from a human donor who was either an allogeneic HSCT recipient or a stem cell or donor lymphocyte infusion donor (not recorded which). It is not recorded whose cells these are; they may come from a transplant donor.

In nucleotides, the CDR3 is TGTGCCAGCAGCCCCCAGGGGGGCTTTAGCTCCTACGAGCAGTACTTC. This sequence encodes CASSPQGGFSSYEQYF. The genes are TRBV6-1 and TRBJ2-7, with D tentatively TRBD1 (7 bases). The CDR3 has 16 residues. Trimming pared 6 bases from V and 0 bases from J, leaving 18 bases between. Per germline, CDR1 MNHNS and CDR2 SASEGT.

The V and J genes are TRBV11-3 and TRBJ2-7, with unresolved D. Germline V CDR1 and CDR2: SGHNT, YENEEA. This CDR3 has 14 residues. Trimming left V 0 bases short and J 0 bases short, with 6 bases between. The CDR3 coding sequence is TGTGCCAGCAGCTTAGAAATGGGCTCCTACGAGCAGTACTTC. It translates to CASSLEMGSYEQYF.

This rearrangement joins TRBV18 to TRBJ2-7; D remains ambiguous. The CDR3 extends over 13 amino acids. Trimming took off 3 bases at V and 9 bases at J, with 15 bases between the two ends. Germline V gene data show CDR1 as KGHSH and CDR2 as LQKENI. The DNA of the CDR3 is TGTGCCAGCTCACCTAACGATCGGGTTCCGCAGTACTTC. This gives the protein CASSPNDRVPQYF.

The V and J genes are TRBV6-1 and TRBJ1-1; D uncertain. Trimming stripped 7 bases from V and 1 base from J, with 19 bases between. Germline loops: CDR1 MNHNS, CDR2 SASEGT. The CDR3 spans 16 residues. The CDR3 nucleotides are TGTGCCAGCACGCTCAAGGGAGGGAGGCCGAACACTGAAGCTTTCTTT. Translating it yields CASTLKGGRPNTEAFF.

V is TRBV24-1 and J is TRBJ1-1; weak D call: TRBD1 (5 bases). Trimming pared 4 bases from V and 5 bases from J, leaving 13 bases between. The CDR3 is 14 residues long. Germline assignment: CDR1 KGHDR and CDR2 SFDVKD. CDR3 residues: CATSEPGKGTEAFF. The DNA of the CDR3 is TGTGCCACCAGTGAACCAGGGAAAGGGACTGAAGCTTTCTTT.

This clonotype was counted between two and nine times. The chain links TRBV6-4 to TRBJ2-7, with D hard to call. Looked up from germline, CDR1 is MRHNA and CDR2 is SNTAGT. The ends were cut back, 8 bases at V and 3 bases at J, with 14 bases in the middle. The CDR3 runs to 13 residues. Written as DNA, the CDR3 is TGTGCCAGCTCCCTGATTAAGGGCTACGAGCAGTACTTC. It yields the protein CASSLIKGYEQYF.

There are many counts of this clonotype. The junction departs from the called germline gene at one end, perhaps through a read error. The chain carries TRBV4-3 and TRBJ1-2; 12 bases agree with TRBD1. CDR3 length: 15 amino acids. The germline CDR1 and CDR2 sequences are LGHNA and YSLEER. This CDR3 reads CASSQGTGGGYGYTF. For the CDR3, the DNA is TGTGCCAGCAGCCAAGGGACAGGGGGCGGCTATGGCTACACCTTC.

CDR3 sequence reads: CASSRLAGIETQYF. The DNA for the CDR3 is TGCGCCAGCAGCCGACTAGCGGGGATAGAGACCCAGTACTTC. The chain employs TRBV5-1 and TRBJ2-5; 11 bases map to TRBD2. CDR1 is SGHRS, CDR2 YFSETQ, per germline. Unmatched junction bases numbered 3, after V lost 4 bases and J lost 4 bases. The length of the CDR3 is 14 residues.

The V gene is TRBV7-9, the J gene TRBJ1-2, with a weak D call TRBD1 (5 bases). Per the germline V gene, CDR1 is SEHNR and CDR2 is FQNEAQ (reference sequence). Trimming stripped 5 bases from V and 4 bases from J, with 11 bases between. The CDR3 sequence is 13 residues long. CDR3 DNA sequence: TGTGCCAGCAGCCCAAAAGGGGCCTATGGCTACACCTTC. Protein product: CASSPKGAYGYTF.

The gene calls are TRBV4-1 and TRBJ2-2; D is undetermined. Trimming shortened V by 1 base and J by 0 bases, and 9 bases separated the two germline ends. Germline CDR1 reads MGHRA; CDR2 reads YSYEKL. This CDR3 comprises 16 residues. CDR3 in DNA: TGCGCCAGCAGCCAAGGACGGAGATCGAACACCGGGGAGCTGTTTTTT. This encodes CASSQGRRSNTGELFF.

The J gene is TRBJ2-7, the V gene TRBV29-1; D is possibly TRBD1 (6 bases). Per the germline V gene, CDR1 is SQVTM and CDR2 is ANQGSEA. Trimming stripped 5 bases from V and 2 bases from J, with 16 bases between. This CDR3 is built from 14 residues. CDR3 in amino acids: CSVQYRVLTYEQYF. The CDR3 nucleotides read TGCAGCGTTCAGTACAGGGTGCTTACCTACGAGCAGTACTTC.

J is TRBJ1-1 and V is TRBV11-1, with TRBD1 matching 8 bases. Looked up from germline, CDR1 is SGHAT and CDR2 is FQDESV (reference sequence). V lost 1 base, J lost 5 bases, and 6 bases stayed unmatched. The CDR3 consists of 15 residues. In DNA form, the CDR3 reads TGTGCCAGCAGCTTAGTTCAGGGGGCAAGAACTGAAGCTTTCTTT. This gives the protein CASSLVQGARTEAFF.

This clonotype came up a few times. V gene TRBV7-2 combines with J gene TRBJ1-1, with 9 bases fitting TRBD1. From germline, CDR1 is SGHTA and CDR2 FQGNSA. This CDR3 contains 14 residues. V shed 9 bases and J 7 bases; nucleotides not matched to a gene: 12. CDR3 region: CASTPGGQGIEAFF. In DNA form, the CDR3 reads TGTGCCAGTACCCCGGGGGGACAGGGTATTGAAGCTTTCTTT.

This clonotype has at least ten counts. CDR3 bases: TGTGCCAGCAGGGGACTAGGAGGCAATGAGCAGTTCTTC. This sequence encodes CASRGLGGNEQFF. The chain recombines TRBV6-2 or TRBV6-3 with TRBJ2-1, with TRBD2 matching over 8 bases. Trimming cost V 6 bases and J 6 bases; bases outside gene matches: 4. Germline values: CDR1 MNHEY, CDR2 SVGEGT. The CDR3 contains 13 residues.

The V gene is TRBV3-1, the J gene TRBJ1-3; perhaps TRBD1 as D (6 bases). The CDR3 runs 16 residues. The ends were cut back, 1 base at V and 0 bases at J, with 10 bases in the middle. Per germline, CDR1 LGHDT and CDR2 YNNKEL (reference sequence). The CDR3 DNA reads TGTGCCAGCAGCCAAGTCGACAGGTCCTCTGGAAACACCATATATTTT. This sequence encodes CASSQVDRSSGNTIYF.

The V gene is TRBV6-6, the J gene TRBJ1-2; D is possibly TRBD1 (6 bases). Deletions cut 5 bases from V and 7 bases from J, with 14 bases between. The CDR3 contains 13 residues. Germline V gene data show CDR1 as MNHNY and CDR2 as SVGAGI (reference sequence). CDR3 coding DNA: TGTGCCAGCAGTGCCCAAACAGGGTCTGGCTACACCTTC. Its protein product is CASSAQTGSGYTF.

In its sample, this clonotype was seen a few times. The gene calls are TRBV19 and TRBJ2-3; D ambiguous. The CDR3 is 16 amino acids. V lost 7 bases, J lost 2 bases, and 19 bases lay in between. Germline-derived CDR1 and CDR2 are LNHDA and SQIVND (reference sequence). CDR3 protein: CASTSLEETDTDTQYF. The CDR3 DNA sequence: TGTGCCAGTACCTCCTTGGAAGAGACCGACACAGATACGCAGTATTTT.

This clonotype was counted a few times. This rearrangement joins TRBV6-5 to TRBJ2-7, with D hard to call. V dropped 2 bases and J dropped 2 bases, with 7 bases sitting between them. This CDR3 spans 13 amino acids. CDR1 MNHEY and CDR2 SVGAGI come from the germline V gene. The CDR3 sequence is CASSYGFTYEQYF. The CDR3 DNA sequence: TGTGCCAGCAGTTACGGGTTCACCTACGAGCAGTACTTC.